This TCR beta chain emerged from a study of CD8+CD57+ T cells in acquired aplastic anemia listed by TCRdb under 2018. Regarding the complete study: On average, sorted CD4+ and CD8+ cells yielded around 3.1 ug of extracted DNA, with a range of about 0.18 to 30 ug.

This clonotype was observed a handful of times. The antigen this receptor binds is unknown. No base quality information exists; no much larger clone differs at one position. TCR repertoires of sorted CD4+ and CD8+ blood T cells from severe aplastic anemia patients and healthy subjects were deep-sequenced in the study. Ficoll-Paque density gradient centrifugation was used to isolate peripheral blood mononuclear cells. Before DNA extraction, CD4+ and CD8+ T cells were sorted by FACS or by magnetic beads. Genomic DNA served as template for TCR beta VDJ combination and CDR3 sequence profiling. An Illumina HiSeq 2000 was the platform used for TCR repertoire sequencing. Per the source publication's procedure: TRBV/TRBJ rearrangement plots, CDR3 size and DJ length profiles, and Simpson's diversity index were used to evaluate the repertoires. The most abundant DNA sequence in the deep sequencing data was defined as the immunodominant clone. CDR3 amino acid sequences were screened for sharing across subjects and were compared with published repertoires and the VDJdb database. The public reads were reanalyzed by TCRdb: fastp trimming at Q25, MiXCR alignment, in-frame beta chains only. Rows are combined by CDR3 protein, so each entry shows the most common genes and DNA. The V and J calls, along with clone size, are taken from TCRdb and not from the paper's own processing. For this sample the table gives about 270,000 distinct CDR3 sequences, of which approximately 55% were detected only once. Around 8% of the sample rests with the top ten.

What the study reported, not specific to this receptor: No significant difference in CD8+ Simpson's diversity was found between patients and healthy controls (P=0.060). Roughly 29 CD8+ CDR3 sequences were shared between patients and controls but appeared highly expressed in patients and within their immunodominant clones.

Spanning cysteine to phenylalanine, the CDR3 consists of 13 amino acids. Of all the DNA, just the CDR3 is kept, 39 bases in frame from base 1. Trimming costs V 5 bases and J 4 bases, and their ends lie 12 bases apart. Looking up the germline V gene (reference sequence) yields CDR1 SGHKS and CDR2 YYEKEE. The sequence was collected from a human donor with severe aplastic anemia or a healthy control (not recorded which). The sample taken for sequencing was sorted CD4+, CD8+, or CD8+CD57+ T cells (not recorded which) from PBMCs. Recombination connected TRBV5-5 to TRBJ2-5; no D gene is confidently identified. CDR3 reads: CASSSRVGETQYF. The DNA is TGTGCCAGCAGTTCAAGGGTCGGAGAGACCCAGTACTTC.